Following are 3 T cell receptor beta chains from one sample sequenced in a study of CD8 T cells in ankylosing spondylitis. TCRdb re-analysed the 5' RACE reads in MiXCR, keeping a single row per CDR3 protein. The repertoire holds 150,000 or so distinct CDR3 sequences, approximately 16% seen once, with about 8.3% in the top ten. Source material: blood, either unsorted or a sorted T cell fraction (not recorded which). Receptors were obtained from a male donor with ankylosing spondylitis or in good health (not recorded which).

The rearrangement joins TRBV29-1 to TRBJ1-2; D uncertain. The CDR3 loop spans 14 amino acids. CDR1 is SQVTM, CDR2 ANQGSEA, per germline. Trimming cost V 0 bases and J 0 bases, with 8 bases left between them. The CDR3 here is CSVEDGPANYGYTF. The DNA of the CDR3 is TGCAGCGTTGAAGACGGACCAGCTAACTATGGCTACACCTTC. Using reference TRBV29-1 and TRBJ1-2 for the parts outside the CDR3, the full variable domain is SAVISQKPSRDICQRGTSLTIQCQVDSQVTMMFWYRQQPGQSLTLIATANQGSEATYESGFVIDKFPISRPNLTFSTLTVSNMSPEDSSIYLCSVEDGPANYGYTFGSGTRLTVV.

This chain joins TRBV7-2 and TRBJ1-1; unclear D gene. Germline V gene sequence: CDR1 SGHTA, CDR2 FQGNSA. V was cut by 0 bases and J by 2 bases, with 19 bases left in between. CDR3 length: 18 amino acids. Here the CDR3 reads CASSLAGGQRVFNTEAFF. For the CDR3, the DNA is TGTGCCAGCAGCTTAGCGGGCGGGCAAAGGGTTTTCAACACTGAAGCTTTCTTT.

This clonotype was counted a few times. Here the CDR3 reads CASSASNLIQNIQYF. In DNA form, the CDR3 reads TGTGCCAGCAGCGCGTCTAATCTAATACAAAACATTCAGTACTTC. The genes are TRBV7-8 and TRBJ2-4; D call uncertain. V lost 5 bases and J 5 bases, leaving 16 bases between the germline ends. Germline CDR1 reads SGHVS; CDR2 reads FQNEAQ. The CDR3 length is 15 residues.